The 15 T cell receptor beta chains below were found in one sample sequenced in a study of cytomegalovirus exposure and HLA in healthy donors. The PCR used 60 Vbeta and 13 Jbeta primers. TCRdb's copy holds only in-frame clones and misses some; the assay was immunoSEQ multiplex PCR. The sample holds 150,000 to 200,000 clones, about three quarters seen once. Sample: PBMCs. The receptors were gathered from a woman aged 40 to 50 in good health and CMV-seropositive.

The rearrangement uses TRBV30 and TRBJ1-3, with D maybe TRBD1 (5 bases). The germline V and J ends were trimmed by 1 base and 1 base, with 8 bases remaining between them. CDR3 size: 14 residues. Germline CDR1 is GTSNPN and CDR2 is SVGIG (reference sequence). The CDR3 DNA sequence: TGTGCCTGGAGTGGGAGGGGATCTGGAAACACCATATATTTT. Its translation is CAWSGRGSGNTIYF.

The chain links TRBV28 to TRBJ1-1; TRBD1 is a possible D gene (6 bases). V shed 6 bases and J shed 6 bases, with 17 bases lying between them. This CDR3 has 14 amino acids. Germline V gene sequence: CDR1 MDHEN, CDR2 SYDVKM. The CDR3 DNA sequence: TGTGCCAGCAGACTTACCTCAGGGGAAGCTGAAGCTTTCTTT. This sequence encodes CASRLTSGEAEAFF.

This sequence joins TRBV19 and TRBJ2-3, with 7 bases fitting TRBD1. The length of the CDR3 is 15 residues. Per germline, CDR1 LNHDA and CDR2 SQIVND (reference sequence). V lost 7 bases to trimming and J lost 0 bases; unmatched junction nucleotides: 7. CDR3 in amino acids: CASKDGTASTDTQYF. CDR3 sequence (DNA): TGTGCCAGTAAGGACGGGACAGCTAGCACAGATACGCAGTATTTT.

The J gene is TRBJ2-5, the V gene TRBV6-5; possible D gene TRBD1, 5 bases. This CDR3 has 14 residues. Trimming removed 5 bases at V and 1 base at J, with 11 bases between. The V gene's germline CDR1 is MNHEY and CDR2 SVGAGI. CDR3 sequence reads: CASSKTEFQETQYF. The CDR3 coding sequence is TGTGCCAGCAGTAAGACAGAGTTCCAAGAGACCCAGTACTTC.

The CDR3 reads CASSPGTSGSQETQYF. The CDR3 coding sequence is TGTGCCAGCAGCCCTGGGACTAGCGGGAGCCAAGAGACCCAGTACTTC. V usage is TRBV5-8 and J usage is TRBJ2-5; 14 bases map to TRBD2. With 4 bases clipped from V and 1 base from J, the junction kept 3 bases outside the gene matches. The CDR3 is 16 residues long. The germline V gene has CDR1 SGHTS and CDR2 YDEGEE.

The chain is built from TRBV6-5 and TRBJ2-2; TRBD2 might be the D (7 bases). Deletions cut 0 bases from V and 3 bases from J, with 11 bases between. Germline loops: CDR1 MNHEY, CDR2 SVGAGI. The CDR3 has 16 amino acids. The DNA for the CDR3 is TGTGCCAGCAGTTACTCCGGGGGGCCTTACACCGGGGAGCTGTTTTTT. Its translation: CASSYSGGPYTGELFF.

This clone showed up just a few times. V gene TRBV14 combines with J gene TRBJ1-1; 11 positions agree with TRBD1. Unmatched junction bases numbered 10, after V lost 4 bases and J lost 0 bases. The germline V gene has CDR1 SGHDN and CDR2 FVKESK. The CDR3 contains 18 residues. The CDR3 sequence is CASSPMSGTGGLNTEAFF. The CDR3 DNA follows: TGTGCCAGCAGCCCTATGTCCGGGACAGGGGGATTGAACACTGAAGCTTTCTTT.

The V and J genes are TRBV7-9 and TRBJ2-1; 8 bases are a match to TRBD1. This CDR3 spans 12 amino acids. J gave up 10 bases and V 5 bases, and 4 bases lay outside the gene matches. Germline V gene data show CDR1 as SEHNR and CDR2 as FQNEAQ (reference sequence). This CDR3 is CASSTGGWEQFF. The DNA for the CDR3 is TGTGCCAGCAGCACAGGGGGTTGGGAGCAGTTCTTC. Full variable domain (missing parts from reference TRBV7-9 and TRBJ2-1): DTGVSQNPRHKITKRGQNVTFRCDPISEHNRLYWYRQTLGQGPEFLTYFQNEAQLEKSRLLSDRFSAERPKGSFSTLEIQRTEQGDSAMYLCASSTGGWEQFFGPGTRLTVL.

V and J are TRBV7-2 and TRBJ2-2; a possible D gene is TRBD1 (5 bases). The V gene's germline CDR1 is SGHTA and CDR2 FQGNSA. This CDR3 is built from 15 residues. Trimming removed 3 bases at V and 3 bases at J, with 11 bases between. CDR3 DNA sequence: TGTGCCAGCAGCTTCGACAGAACTTACACCGGGGAGCTGTTTTTT. This codes for CASSFDRTYTGELFF.

Note on this clone: This CDR3 is also generated by other DNA sequences in the sample. The J gene is TRBJ2-1, the V gene TRBV19; 9 bases match TRBD2. The length of the CDR3 is 15 residues. V lost 3 bases, J lost 4 bases, and 4 bases stayed unmatched. Per the germline V gene, CDR1 is LNHDA and CDR2 is SQIVND (reference sequence). CDR3 sequence reads: CASSILAGDYNEQFF. The CDR3 DNA is TGTGCCAGTAGTATCTTAGCGGGGGATTACAATGAGCAGTTCTTC.

The gene calls are TRBV6-5 and TRBJ1-2; 7 bases line up with TRBD1. The CDR3 is 15 residues long. Germline V gene lookup returns CDR1 MNHEY and CDR2 SVGAGI. V was clipped by 4 bases and J by 6 bases; unmatched bases: 11. Here the CDR3 DNA reads TGTGCCAGCAGTTCTTACCCGGGACAGACCCATGGCTACACCTTC. Translation gives CASSSYPGQTHGYTF.

This sequence joins TRBV7-9 and TRBJ2-7, with D tentatively TRBD1 (6 bases). Germline V lookup: CDR1 SEHNR, CDR2 FQNEAQ (reference sequence). Deletions cut 5 bases from V and 0 bases from J, with 20 bases between. The CDR3 spans 17 residues. The CDR3 DNA is TGTGCCAGCAGCCCTCCTTTACAGGGCGTGGGCTCCTACGAGCAGTACTTC. It specifies CASSPPLQGVGSYEQYF.

The chain has TRBV19 and TRBJ2-1; TRBD2 matches 11 bases. The CDR3 length is 17 residues. CDR1 and CDR2 from the germline V gene are LNHDA and SQIVND (reference sequence). The junction had 11 bases not matched to a gene; V was cut back by 3 bases and J by 7 bases. The CDR3 region is CASSIEVAGGSRNEQFF. The CDR3 coding sequence is TGTGCCAGTAGTATTGAGGTAGCGGGAGGGTCTCGTAATGAGCAGTTCTTC.

V is TRBV18 and J is TRBJ1-4; D call uncertain. V was pared by 4 bases and J by 0 bases, with 12 bases between. The CDR3 runs to 16 residues. CDR1 KGHSH and CDR2 LQKENI come from the germline V gene. CDR3: CASSRLALATNEKLFF. CDR3 DNA: TGTGCCAGCTCACGATTAGCCCTTGCAACTAATGAAAAACTGTTTTTT.

The chain has TRBV10-1 and TRBJ1-6, with a weak D call TRBD1 (5 bases). This CDR3 region has 13 residues. Germline CDR1 is WNHNN and CDR2 is SYGVQD (reference sequence). The ends were cut back, 4 bases at V and 6 bases at J, with 7 bases in the middle. CDR3 in amino acids: CASSGGGNSPLHF. The CDR3 bases are TGCGCCAGCAGTGGGGGGGGTAATTCACCCCTCCACTTT.